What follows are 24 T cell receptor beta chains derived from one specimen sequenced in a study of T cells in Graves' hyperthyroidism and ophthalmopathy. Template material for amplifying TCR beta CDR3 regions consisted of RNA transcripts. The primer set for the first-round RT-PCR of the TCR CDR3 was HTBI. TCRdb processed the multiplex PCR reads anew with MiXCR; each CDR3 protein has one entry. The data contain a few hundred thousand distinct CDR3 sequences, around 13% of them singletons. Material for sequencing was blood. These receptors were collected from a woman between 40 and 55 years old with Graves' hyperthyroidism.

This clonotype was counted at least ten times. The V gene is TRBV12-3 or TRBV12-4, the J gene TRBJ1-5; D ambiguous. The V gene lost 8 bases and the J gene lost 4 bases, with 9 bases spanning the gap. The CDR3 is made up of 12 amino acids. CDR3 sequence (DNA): TGTGCCAGCCAGGCAGAGAATCAGCCCCAGCATTTT. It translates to CASQAENQPQHF.

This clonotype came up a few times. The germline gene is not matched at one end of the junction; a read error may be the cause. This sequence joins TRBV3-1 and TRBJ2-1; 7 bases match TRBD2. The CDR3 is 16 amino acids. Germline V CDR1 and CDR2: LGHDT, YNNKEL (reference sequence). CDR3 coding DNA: TGTGCCAGCAGCTTTGAGCGGGATCCCTCCTACAATGAGCAGCTCTTC. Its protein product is CASSFERDPSYNEQLF.

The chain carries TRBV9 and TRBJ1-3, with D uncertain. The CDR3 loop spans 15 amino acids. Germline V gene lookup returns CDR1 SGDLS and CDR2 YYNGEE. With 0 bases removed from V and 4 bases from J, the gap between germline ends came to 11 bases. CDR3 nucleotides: TGTGCCAGCAGCGTAGATGAAGGGTCAGGAAACACCATATATTTT. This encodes CASSVDEGSGNTIYF.

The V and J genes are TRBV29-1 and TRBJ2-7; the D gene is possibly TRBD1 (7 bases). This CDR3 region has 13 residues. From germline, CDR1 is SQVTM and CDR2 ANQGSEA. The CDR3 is CNARGGTAAEQYF. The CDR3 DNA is TGCAACGCCAGAGGAGGGACAGCGGCCGAGCAGTACTTC.

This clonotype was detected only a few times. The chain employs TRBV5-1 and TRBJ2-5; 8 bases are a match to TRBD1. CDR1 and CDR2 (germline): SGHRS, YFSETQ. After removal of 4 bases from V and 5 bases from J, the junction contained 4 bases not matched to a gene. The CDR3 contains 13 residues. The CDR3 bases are TGCGCCAGCAGCCAGGGGGCTAGGGAGACCCAGTACTTC. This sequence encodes CASSQGARETQYF. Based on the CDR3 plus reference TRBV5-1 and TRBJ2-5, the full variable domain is KAGVTQTPRYLIKTRGQQVTLSCSPISGHRSVSWYQQTPGQGLQFLFEYFSETQRNKGNFPGRFSGRQFSNSRSEMNVSTLELGDSALYLCASSQGARETQYFGPGTRLLVL.

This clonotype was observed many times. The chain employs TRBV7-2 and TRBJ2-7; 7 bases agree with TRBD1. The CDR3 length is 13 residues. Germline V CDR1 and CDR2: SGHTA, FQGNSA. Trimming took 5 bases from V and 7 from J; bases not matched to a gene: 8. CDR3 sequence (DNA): TGTGCCAGCAGCCCCAAGACAGGGTGGGAGCAGTACTTC. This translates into CASSPKTGWEQYF.

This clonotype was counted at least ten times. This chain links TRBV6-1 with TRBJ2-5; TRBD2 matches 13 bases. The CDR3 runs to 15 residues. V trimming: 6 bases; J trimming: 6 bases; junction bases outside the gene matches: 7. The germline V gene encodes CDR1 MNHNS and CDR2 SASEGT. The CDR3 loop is CASRAGLAGVKTQYF. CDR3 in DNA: TGTGCCAGCAGAGCCGGACTAGCGGGAGTGAAGACCCAGTACTTC.

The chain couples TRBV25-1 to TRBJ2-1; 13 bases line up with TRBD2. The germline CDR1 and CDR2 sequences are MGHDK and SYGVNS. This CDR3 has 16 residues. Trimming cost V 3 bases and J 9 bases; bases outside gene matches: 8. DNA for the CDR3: TGTGCCAGCAGTGATCTGACTAGCGGGAGGTGGAGTGAGCAGTTCTTC. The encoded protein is CASSDLTSGRWSEQFF.

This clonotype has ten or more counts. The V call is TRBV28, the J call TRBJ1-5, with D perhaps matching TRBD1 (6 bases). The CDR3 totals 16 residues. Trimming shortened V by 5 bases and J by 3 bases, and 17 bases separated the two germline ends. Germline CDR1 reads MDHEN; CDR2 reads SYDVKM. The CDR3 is CASSPPGTYVNQPQHF. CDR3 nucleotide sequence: TGTGCCAGCAGTCCTCCCGGGACATACGTCAATCAGCCCCAGCATTTT.

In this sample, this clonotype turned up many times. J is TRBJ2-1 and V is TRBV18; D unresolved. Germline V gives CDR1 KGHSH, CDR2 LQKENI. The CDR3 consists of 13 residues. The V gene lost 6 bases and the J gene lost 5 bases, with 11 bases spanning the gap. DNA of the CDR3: TGTGCCAGCTCTTTAGACCCGGACAATGAGCAGTTCTTC. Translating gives CASSLDPDNEQFF.

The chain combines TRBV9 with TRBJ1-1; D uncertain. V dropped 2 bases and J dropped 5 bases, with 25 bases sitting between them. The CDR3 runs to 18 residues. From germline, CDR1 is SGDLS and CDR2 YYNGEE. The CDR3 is CASSVEPEGGHKGTEAFF. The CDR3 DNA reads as TGTGCCAGCAGCGTCGAGCCAGAGGGTGGGCATAAGGGAACTGAAGCTTTCTTT.

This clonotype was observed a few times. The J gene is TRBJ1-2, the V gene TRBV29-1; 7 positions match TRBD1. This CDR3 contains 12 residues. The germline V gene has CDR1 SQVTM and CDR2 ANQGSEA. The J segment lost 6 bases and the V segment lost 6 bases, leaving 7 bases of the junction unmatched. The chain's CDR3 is CSVTGAEDGYTF. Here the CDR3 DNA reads TGCAGCGTCACAGGGGCCGAGGATGGCTACACCTTC.

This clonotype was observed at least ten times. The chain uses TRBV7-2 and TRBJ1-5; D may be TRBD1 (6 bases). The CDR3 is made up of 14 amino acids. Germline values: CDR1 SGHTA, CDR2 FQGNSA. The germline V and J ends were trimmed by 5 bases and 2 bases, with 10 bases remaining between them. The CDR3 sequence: CASSGGGGNQPQHF. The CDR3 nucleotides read TGTGCCAGCAGCGGGGGGGGCGGCAATCAGCCCCAGCATTTT.

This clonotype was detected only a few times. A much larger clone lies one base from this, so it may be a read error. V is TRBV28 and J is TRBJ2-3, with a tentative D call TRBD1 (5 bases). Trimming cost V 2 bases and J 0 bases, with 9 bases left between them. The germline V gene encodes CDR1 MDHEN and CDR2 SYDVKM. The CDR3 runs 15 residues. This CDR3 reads CASSLGARSTDTQYF. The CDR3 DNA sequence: TGTGCCAGCAGTTTAGGGGCACGGAGCACAGATACGCAGTATTTT. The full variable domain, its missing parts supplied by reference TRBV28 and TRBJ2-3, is DVKVTQSSRYLVKRTGEKVFLECVQDMDHENMFWYRQDPGLGLRLIYFSYDVKMKEKGDIPEGYSVSREKKERFSLILESASTNQTSMYLCASSLGARSTDTQYFGPGTRLTVL.

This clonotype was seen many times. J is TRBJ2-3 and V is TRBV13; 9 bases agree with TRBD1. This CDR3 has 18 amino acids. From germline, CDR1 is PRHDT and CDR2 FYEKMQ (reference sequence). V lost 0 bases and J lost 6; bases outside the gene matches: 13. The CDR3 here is CASSLGGVTGGSADTQYF. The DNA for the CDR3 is TGTGCCAGCAGCTTAGGGGGGGTCACAGGGGGCTCTGCGGATACGCAGTATTTT.

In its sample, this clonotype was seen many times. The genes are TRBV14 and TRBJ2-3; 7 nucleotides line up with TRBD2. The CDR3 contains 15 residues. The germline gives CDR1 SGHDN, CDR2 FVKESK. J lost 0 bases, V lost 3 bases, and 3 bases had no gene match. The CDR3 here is CASSQDGGSTDTQYF. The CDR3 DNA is TGTGCCAGCAGCCAGGACGGGGGGAGCACAGATACGCAGTATTTT. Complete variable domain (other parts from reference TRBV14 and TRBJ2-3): EAGVTQFPSHSVIEKGQTVTLRCDPISGHDNLYWYRRVMGKEIKFLLHFVKESKQDESGMPNNRFLAERTGGTYSTLKVQPAELEDSGVYFCASSQDGGSTDTQYFGPGTRLTVL.

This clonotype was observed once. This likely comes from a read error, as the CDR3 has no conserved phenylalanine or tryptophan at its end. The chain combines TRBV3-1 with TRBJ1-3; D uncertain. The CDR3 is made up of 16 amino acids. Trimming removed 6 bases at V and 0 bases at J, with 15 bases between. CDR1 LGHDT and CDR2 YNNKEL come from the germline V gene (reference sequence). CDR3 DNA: TGTGCCAGCAGTTCCTCCGGACCGAGCTCTGGAAACACCATATATTTG. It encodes CASSSSGPSSGNTIYL.

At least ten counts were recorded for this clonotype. Written as DNA, the CDR3 is TGTGCCAGCAGTTATACCCCGGGACAGCGCTCCTACGAGCAGTACTTC. Translating it yields CASSYTPGQRSYEQYF. V and J are TRBV6-6 and TRBJ2-7; 7 bases line up with TRBD1. Per the germline V gene, CDR1 is MNHNY and CDR2 is SVGAGI (reference sequence). The V gene end was trimmed by 3 bases and the J gene end by 0 bases; junction bases not matched to a gene: 8. This CDR3 contains 16 residues.

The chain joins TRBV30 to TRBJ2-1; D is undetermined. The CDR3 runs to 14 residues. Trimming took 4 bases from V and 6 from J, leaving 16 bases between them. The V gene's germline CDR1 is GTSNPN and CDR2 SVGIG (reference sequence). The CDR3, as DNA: TGTGCCTGGACCGTCTTCACGGTTGGCAATGAGCAGTTCTTC. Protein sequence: CAWTVFTVGNEQFF.

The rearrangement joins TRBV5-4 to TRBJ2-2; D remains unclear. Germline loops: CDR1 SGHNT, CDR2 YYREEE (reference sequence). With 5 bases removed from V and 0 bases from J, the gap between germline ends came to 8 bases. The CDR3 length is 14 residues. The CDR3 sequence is CASRVTANTGELFF. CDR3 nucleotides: TGTGCCAGCAGAGTAACAGCGAACACCGGGGAGCTGTTTTTT.

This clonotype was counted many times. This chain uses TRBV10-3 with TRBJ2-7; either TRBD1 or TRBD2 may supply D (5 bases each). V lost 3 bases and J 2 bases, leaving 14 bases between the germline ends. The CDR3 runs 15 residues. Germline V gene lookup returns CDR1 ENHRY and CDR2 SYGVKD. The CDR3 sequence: CAISDINGATYEQYF. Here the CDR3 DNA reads TGTGCCATCAGTGACATCAACGGGGCGACCTACGAGCAGTACTTC.

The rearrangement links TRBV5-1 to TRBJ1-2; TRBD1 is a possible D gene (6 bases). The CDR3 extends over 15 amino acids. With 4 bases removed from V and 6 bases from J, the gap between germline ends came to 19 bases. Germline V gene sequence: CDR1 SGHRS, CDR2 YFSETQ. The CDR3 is CASSTWTDLRDGYTF. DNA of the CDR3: TGCGCCAGCAGCACCTGGACAGACTTGAGGGATGGCTACACCTTC.

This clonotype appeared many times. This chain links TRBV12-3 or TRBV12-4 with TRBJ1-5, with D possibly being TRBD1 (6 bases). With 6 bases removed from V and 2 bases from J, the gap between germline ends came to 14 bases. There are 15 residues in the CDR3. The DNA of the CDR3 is TGTGCCAGCAGCCCCGGGGGCAGGGGCAATCAGCCCCAGCATTTT. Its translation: CASSPGGRGNQPQHF.

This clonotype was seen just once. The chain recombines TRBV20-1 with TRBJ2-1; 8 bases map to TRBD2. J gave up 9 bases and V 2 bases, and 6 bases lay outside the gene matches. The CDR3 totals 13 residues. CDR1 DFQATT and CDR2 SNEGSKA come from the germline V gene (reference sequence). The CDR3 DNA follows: TGCAGTGCTAGAACTAGCGGTATTCGTGAGCAGTTCTTC. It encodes CSARTSGIREQFF.